These 5 T cell receptor beta chains share one sample of origin, sequenced in a study of CD8 T cells in ankylosing spondylitis. Their recognized antigens are unknown. One entry per CDR3 protein, called by TCRdb with MiXCR from the 5' RACE reads. Among 450,000 or so distinct CDR3 sequences listed, roughly a quarter were seen once. Study-wide points: Fewer than ten highly homologous variants made up a TCR beta motif that seemed to typify ankylosing spondylitis blood.

The sequenced sample was blood, either unsorted or a sorted T cell fraction (not recorded which). The receptors were sampled from a male donor with ankylosing spondylitis.

This clonotype was counted only a few times. The chain carries TRBV15 and TRBJ1-4; TRBD1 is a possible D gene (5 bases). This CDR3 comprises 15 residues. The germline CDR1 and CDR2 sequences are LNHNV and YYDKDF (reference sequence). Trimming pared 5 bases from V and 6 bases from J, leaving 16 bases between. CDR3 bases: TGTGCCACCAGCCGCCCGGGGGTTTCAGATGAAAAACTGTTTTTT. This codes for CATSRPGVSDEKLFF.

This chain links TRBV7-9 with TRBJ2-4, with a weak D call TRBD1 (6 bases). Trimming stripped 0 bases from V and 6 bases from J, with 12 bases between. The germline V gene has CDR1 SEHNR and CDR2 FQNEAQ (reference sequence). The length of the CDR3 is 15 residues. The CDR3 loop is CASSLAQGLGNIQYF. The CDR3 DNA follows: TGTGCCAGCAGCTTAGCGCAGGGGTTAGGAAACATTCAGTACTTC.

A few counts support this clonotype. This chain links TRBV5-1 with TRBJ2-7; 11 positions agree with TRBD2. The CDR3 loop spans 15 amino acids. V gave up 0 bases and J gave up 2 bases; unmatched junction bases: 1. CDR1 is SGHRS, CDR2 YFSETQ, per germline. The CDR3 nucleotides read TGCGCCAGCAGCTTGGTAGCGGGAGGGACCTACGAGCAGTACGTC. Its protein is CASSLVAGGTYEQYV.

The CDR3 sequence: CASSRTSGYPGNEQFF. The CDR3 DNA sequence: TGTGCCAGCAGCCGGACTAGCGGTTATCCAGGCAATGAGCAGTTCTTC. V and J are TRBV27 and TRBJ2-1; 10 nucleotides match TRBD2. This CDR3 has 16 amino acids. The V gene end was trimmed by 6 bases and the J gene end by 6 bases; junction bases not matched to a gene: 11. Germline CDR1 reads MNHEY; CDR2 reads SMNVEV (reference sequence).

This clonotype appeared a single time. The genes are TRBV11-1 and TRBJ2-3; 10 nucleotides match TRBD2. CDR1 and CDR2 (germline): SGHAT, FQDESV (reference sequence). There are 18 residues in the CDR3. V gave up 5 bases and J gave up 2 bases; unmatched junction bases: 13. The CDR3 nucleotides read TGTGCCAGCAGCCCGAACCTCTCTAGCGGGAGATACACAGATACGCAGTATTTT. Translated, it gives CASSPNLSSGRYTDTQYF.